This TCR beta chain was observed in a study of blood T cells in healthy people across ages. The study, taken as a whole, reports: Per million T cells, the diversity of TCR beta decreased roughly linearly as age advanced. Diversity was higher, and naive CD4+ cells more numerous, in long-lived donors than in aged donors. PBMCs went unsorted, and a conclusive naive versus antigen-experienced comparison was therefore prevented.

Germline CDR1 MNHEY, CDR2 SVGAGI. V gave up 9 bases and J gave up 2 bases, with 14 bases separating them. The CDR3 has 13 amino acids. Worth noting for this clonotype: Its target is not known.

The second PCR ran roughly 7 to 11 cycles with a sample-barcoded 5' primer and J-beta primers. CDR3-containing paired-end reads numbering at least 2.5 million came from each sample. Each CDR3 protein gets one entry after TCRdb re-called the 5' RACE reads with MiXCR. Of fewer than 2 million distinct CDR3 sequences in the sample, about 39% were seen once. This TCR came from a human donor in good health. The sequencing sample was made of blood. The chain links TRBV6-5 to TRBJ2-7; D gene uncertain. The CDR3 loop reads CASRKGRAYEQYF. The CDR3 nucleotides are TGTGCCAGTCGTAAGGGCCGAGCCTACGAGCAGTACTTC.